Below, one T cell receptor beta chain is given with its context. Clones were sequenced by immunoSEQ multiplex PCR, and TCRdb holds only the in-frame ones, with some missing. The sample consists of fewer than 200,000 clones, 88% of them appearing once. These data are taken from a study of blood T cell repertoires in COVID-19. This CDR3 is 14 amino acids long. Germline lookup yields CDR1 MNHEY and CDR2 SMNVEV (reference sequence). The V and J ends lost 9 bases and 1 base, in that order; junction bases with no gene match: 5. This TCR came from a woman under 30 who had recovered from COVID-19. Sequenced sample: PBMCs or T cells enriched from blood (not recorded which). The chain combines TRBV27 with TRBJ2-2; 7 bases match TRBD2. This chain's CDR3 is CARSGVGNTGELFF. CDR3 sequence (DNA): TGTGCCAGGAGCGGGGTCGGGAACACCGGGGAGCTGTTTTTT.